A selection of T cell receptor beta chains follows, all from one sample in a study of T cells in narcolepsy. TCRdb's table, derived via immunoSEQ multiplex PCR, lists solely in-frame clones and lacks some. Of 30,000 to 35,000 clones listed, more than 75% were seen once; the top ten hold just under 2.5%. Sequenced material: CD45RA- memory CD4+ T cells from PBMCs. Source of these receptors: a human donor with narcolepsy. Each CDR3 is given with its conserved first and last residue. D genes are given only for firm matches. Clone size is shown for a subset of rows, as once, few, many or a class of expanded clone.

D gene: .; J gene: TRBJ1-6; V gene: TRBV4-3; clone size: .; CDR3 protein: CASSQAPTGPPSPLHF; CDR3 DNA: TGCGCCAGCAGCCAAGCCCCCACAGGTCCACCTTCACCCCTCCACTTT
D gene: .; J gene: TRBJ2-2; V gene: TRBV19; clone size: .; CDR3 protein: CASSSGARTGELFF; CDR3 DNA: TGTGCCAGTAGTTCGGGGGCTCGGACCGGGGAGCTGTTTTTT
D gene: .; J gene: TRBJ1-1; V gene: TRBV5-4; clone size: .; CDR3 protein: CASSLRHNTEAFF; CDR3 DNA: TGTGCCAGCAGCTTGCGACATAACACTGAAGCTTTCTTT
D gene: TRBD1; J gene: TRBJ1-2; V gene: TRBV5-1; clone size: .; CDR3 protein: CASSLGQGNYGYTF; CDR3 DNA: TGCGCCAGCAGCTTGGGACAGGGTAACTATGGCTACACCTTC
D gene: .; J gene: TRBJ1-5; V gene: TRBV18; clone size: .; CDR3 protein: CASSLGNGDNQPQHF; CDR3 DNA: TGTGCCAGCTCACTCGGTAACGGAGACAATCAGCCCCAGCATTTT
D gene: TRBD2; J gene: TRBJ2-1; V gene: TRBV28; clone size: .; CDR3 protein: CASSLKRLAGAARSYNEQFF; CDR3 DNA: TGTGCCAGCAGTTTAAAACGGCTAGCGGGAGCCGCTAGGTCCTACAATGAGCAGTTCTTC
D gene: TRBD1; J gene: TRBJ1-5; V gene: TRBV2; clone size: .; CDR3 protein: CASLQTGTGAQPQHF; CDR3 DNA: TGTGCCAGCCTACAAACCGGGACAGGGGCTCAGCCCCAGCATTTT
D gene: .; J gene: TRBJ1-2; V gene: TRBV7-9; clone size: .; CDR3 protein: CASSLAGSVTNTF; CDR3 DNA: TGTGCCAGCAGCTTAGCAGGGTCGGTGACTAACACCTTC
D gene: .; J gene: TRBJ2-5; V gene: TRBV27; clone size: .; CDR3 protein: CASRQRWYQETQYF; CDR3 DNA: TGTGCCAGCAGGCAAAGATGGTACCAAGAGACCCAGTACTTC
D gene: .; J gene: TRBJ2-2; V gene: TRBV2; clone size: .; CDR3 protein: CASSGGGMNTGELFF; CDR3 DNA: TGTGCCAGCAGTGGTGGCGGGATGAACACCGGGGAGCTGTTTTTT
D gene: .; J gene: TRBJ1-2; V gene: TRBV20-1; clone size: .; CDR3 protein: CSANRNYGYTF; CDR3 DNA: TGCAGTGCTAACCGGAACTATGGCTACACCTTC
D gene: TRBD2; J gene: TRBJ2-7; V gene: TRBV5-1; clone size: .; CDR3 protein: CASSSGTSGRYEQYF; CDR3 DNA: TGCGCCAGCAGCTCCGGGACTAGCGGGAGGTACGAGCAGTACTTC
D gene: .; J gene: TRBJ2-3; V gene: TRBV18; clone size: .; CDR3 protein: CASSPQVYTDTQYF; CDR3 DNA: TGTGCCAGCTCACCACAGGTCTACACAGATACGCAGTATTTT
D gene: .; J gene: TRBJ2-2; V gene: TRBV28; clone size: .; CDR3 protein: CASSTLLWENTRELFF; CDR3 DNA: TGTGCCAGCAGTACCCTTCTGTGGGAAAACACCAGGGAGCTGTTTTTT
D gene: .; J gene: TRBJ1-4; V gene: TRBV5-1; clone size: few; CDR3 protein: CASSDWTDREKLFF; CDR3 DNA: TGCGCCAGCAGCGATTGGACAGATCGTGAAAAACTGTTTTTT
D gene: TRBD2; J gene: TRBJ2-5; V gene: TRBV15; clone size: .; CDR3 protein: CATSRAGTSVQETQYF; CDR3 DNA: TGTGCCACCAGCAGAGCTGGGACTAGCGTACAAGAGACCCAGTACTTC
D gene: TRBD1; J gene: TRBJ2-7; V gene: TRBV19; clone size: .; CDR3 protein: CASSMSGQAAYEQYF; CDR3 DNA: TGTGCCAGTAGTATGTCTGGACAGGCCGCCTACGAGCAGTACTTC
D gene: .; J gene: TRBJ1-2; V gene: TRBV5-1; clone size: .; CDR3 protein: CASSLAGEINYGYTF; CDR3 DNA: TGCGCCAGCAGCTTGGCCGGGGAAATTAACTATGGCTACACCTTC
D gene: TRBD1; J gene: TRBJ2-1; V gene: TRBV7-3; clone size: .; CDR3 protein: CASSGPRDRGRNEQFF; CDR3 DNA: TGTGCCAGCAGCGGACCCCGGGACAGGGGGCGCAACGAGCAGTTCTTC
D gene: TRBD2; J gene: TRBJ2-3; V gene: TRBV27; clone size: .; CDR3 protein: CASSSGNYATQYF; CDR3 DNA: TGTGCCAGCTCTAGCGGGAATTATGCTACGCAGTATTTT
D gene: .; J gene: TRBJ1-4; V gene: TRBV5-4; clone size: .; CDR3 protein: CASSLPGRTNEKLFF; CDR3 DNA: TGTGCCAGCAGCTTGCCAGGTCGAACTAATGAAAAACTGTTTTTT
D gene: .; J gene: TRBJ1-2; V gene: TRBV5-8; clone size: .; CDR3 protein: CASSLEGTSYGYTF; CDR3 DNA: TGTGCCAGCAGCCTCGAGGGGACATCGTATGGCTACACCTTC
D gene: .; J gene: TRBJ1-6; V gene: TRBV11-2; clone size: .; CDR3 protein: CASSLNNSPLHF; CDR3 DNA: TGTGCCAGCAGCCTCAATAATTCACCCCTCCACTTT
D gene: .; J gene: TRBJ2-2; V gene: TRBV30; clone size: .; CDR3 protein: CAWSVGAGYTGELFF; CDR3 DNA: TGTGCCTGGAGTGTTGGGGCAGGGTACACCGGGGAGCTGTTTTTT
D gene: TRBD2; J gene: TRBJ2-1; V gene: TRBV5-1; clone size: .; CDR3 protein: CASSTGLAGGNEQFF; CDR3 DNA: TGCGCCAGCAGCACGGGACTAGCGGGAGGGAATGAGCAGTTCTTC
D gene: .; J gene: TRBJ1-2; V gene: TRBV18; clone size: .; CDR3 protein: CASSPSAEPYGYTF; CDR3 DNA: TGTGCCAGCTCACCAAGCGCAGAACCCTATGGCTACACTTTC
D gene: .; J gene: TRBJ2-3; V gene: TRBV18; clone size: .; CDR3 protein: CASRVGSDTQYF; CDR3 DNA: TGTGCCAGCCGCGTAGGGTCAGATACGCAGTATTTT
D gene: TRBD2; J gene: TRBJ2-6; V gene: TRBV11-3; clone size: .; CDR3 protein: CASSPGGAGANVLTF; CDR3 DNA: TGTGCCAGCAGCCCGGGAGGGGCTGGGGCCAACGTCCTGACTTTC
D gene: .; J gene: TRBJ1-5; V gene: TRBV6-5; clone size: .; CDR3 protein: CASSLSWESNQPQHF; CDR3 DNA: TGTGCCAGCAGTTTGTCGTGGGAGAGCAATCAGCCCCAGCATTTT
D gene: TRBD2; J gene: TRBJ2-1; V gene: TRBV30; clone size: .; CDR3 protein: CACPTSGGAREQFF; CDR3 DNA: TGTGCCTGCCCGACTAGCGGGGGGGCGAGGGAGCAGTTCTTC
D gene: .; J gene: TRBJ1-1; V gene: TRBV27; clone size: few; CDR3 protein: CASSFRSPGDTEAFF; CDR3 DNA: TGTGCCAGCAGTTTTCGGTCCCCCGGGGACACTGAAGCTTTCTTT
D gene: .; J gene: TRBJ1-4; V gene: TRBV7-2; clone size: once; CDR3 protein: CASSLDSGKDEKLFF; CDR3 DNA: TGTGCCAGCAGCTTAGACTCAGGGAAAGATGAAAAACTGTTTTTT
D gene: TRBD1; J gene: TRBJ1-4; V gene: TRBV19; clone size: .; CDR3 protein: CASSYRGYATNEKLFF; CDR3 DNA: TGTGCCAGTAGTTACAGGGGGTATGCAACTAATGAAAAACTGTTTTTT
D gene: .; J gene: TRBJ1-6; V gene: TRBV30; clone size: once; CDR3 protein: CAWGSSSPLHF; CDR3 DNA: TGTGCCTGGGGAAGTAGTTCACCCCTCCACTTT
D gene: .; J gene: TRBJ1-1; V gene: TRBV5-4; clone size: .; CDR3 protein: CASSLGGGGWNTEAFF; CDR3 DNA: TGTGCCAGCAGCTTGGGAGGGGGGGGGTGGAACACTGAAGCTTTCTTT
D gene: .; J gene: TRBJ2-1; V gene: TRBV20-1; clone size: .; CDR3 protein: CSPSQSHEQFF; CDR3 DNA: TGCAGCCCCAGCCAGTCCCATGAGCAGTTCTTC
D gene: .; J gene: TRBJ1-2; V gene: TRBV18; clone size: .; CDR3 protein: CASSPRLAGQNGYTF; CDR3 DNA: TGTGCCAGCTCACCACGCTTGGCAGGGCAGAATGGCTACACCTTC
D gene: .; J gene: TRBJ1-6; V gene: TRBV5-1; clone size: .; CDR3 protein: CASSLDGSPTLHF; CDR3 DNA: TGCGCCAGCAGCTTGGATGGGAGTCCCACCCTCCACTTT
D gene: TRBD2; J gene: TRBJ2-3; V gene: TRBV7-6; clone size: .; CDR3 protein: CASSPSGGAYGTDTQYF; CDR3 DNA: TGTGCCAGCAGCCCTAGCGGGGGGGCTTACGGGACAGATACGCAGTATTTT
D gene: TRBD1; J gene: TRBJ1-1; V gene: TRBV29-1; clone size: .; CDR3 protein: CSVEEGTGLRAFF; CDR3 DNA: TGCAGCGTTGAAGAAGGGACAGGGCTTCGAGCTTTCTTT
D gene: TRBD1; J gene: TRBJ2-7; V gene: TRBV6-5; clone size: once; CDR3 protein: CASSLTGTGEQYF; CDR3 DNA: TGTGCCAGCAGTTTGACAGGGACGGGTGAGCAGTACTTC
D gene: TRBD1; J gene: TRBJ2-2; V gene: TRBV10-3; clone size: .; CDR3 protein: CAISESKQGDGELFF; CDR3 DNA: TGTGCCATCAGTGAGTCGAAACAGGGGGACGGGGAGCTGTTTTTT